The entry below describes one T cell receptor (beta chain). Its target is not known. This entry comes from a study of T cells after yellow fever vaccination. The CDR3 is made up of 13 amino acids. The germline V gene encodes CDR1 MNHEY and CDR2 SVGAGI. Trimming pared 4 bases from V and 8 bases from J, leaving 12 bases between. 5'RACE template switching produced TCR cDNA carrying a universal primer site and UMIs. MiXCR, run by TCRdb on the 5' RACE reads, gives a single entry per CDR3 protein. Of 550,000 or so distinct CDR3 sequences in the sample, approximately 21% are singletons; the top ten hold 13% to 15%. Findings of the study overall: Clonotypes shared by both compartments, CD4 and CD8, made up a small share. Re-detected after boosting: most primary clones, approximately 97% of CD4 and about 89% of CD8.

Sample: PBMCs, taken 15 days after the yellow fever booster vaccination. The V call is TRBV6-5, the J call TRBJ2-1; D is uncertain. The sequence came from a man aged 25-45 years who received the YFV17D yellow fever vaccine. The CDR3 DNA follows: TGTGCCAGCAGTTCAGGACCGAACGATGAGCAGTTCTTC. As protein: CASSSGPNDEQFF.